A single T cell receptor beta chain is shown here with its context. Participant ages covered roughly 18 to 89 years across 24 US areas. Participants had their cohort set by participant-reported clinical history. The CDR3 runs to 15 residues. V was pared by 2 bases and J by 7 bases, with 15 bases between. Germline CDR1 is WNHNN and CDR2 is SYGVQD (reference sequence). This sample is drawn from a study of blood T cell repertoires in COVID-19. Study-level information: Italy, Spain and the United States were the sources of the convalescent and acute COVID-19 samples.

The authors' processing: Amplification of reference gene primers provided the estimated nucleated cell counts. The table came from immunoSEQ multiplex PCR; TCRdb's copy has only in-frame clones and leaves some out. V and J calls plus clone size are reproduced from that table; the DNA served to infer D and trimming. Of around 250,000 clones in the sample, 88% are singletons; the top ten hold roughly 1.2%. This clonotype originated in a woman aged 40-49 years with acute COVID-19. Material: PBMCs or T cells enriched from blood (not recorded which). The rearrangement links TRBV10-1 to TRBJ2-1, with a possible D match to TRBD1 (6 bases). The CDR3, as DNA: TGCGCCAGCAGTGAGACCCACAGGGTCCCTAATGAGCAGTTCTTC. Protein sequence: CASSETHRVPNEQFF.